This record covers a single T cell receptor (beta chain). Using immunoSEQ multiplex PCR, the repertoire was profiled, and TCRdb retains in-frame clones only, with some absent. The table includes around 140,000 clones, roughly 90% detected once. These data are taken from a study of T cell responses to AZD1222 COVID-19 vaccine. On the study more broadly: The study pooled second doses at about 4 or about 12 weeks.

The CDR3 runs to 12 residues. Germline assignment: CDR1 SGHAT and CDR2 FQNNGV. V was pared by 1 base and J by 9 bases, with 7 bases between. The J gene is TRBJ2-1, the V gene TRBV11-2; D is undetermined. The sequenced sample was peripheral blood, obtained on day 0 of AZD1222 vaccination. The TCR originated in an adult in good health. The CDR3 spells CASSLAPIEQFF. The CDR3 nucleotides are TGTGCCAGCAGCTTAGCCCCAATTGAGCAGTTCTTC.